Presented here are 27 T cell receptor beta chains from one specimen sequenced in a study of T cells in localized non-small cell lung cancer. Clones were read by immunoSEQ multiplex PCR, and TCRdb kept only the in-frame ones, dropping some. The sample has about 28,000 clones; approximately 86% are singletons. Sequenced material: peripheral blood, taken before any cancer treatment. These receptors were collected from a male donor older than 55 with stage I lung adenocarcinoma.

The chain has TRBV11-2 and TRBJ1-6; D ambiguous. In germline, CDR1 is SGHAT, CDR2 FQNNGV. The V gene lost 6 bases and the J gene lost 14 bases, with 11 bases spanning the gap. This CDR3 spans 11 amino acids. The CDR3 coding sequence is TGTGCCAGCAGAGATGTGGAATCCCTCCACTTT. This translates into CASRDVESLHF.

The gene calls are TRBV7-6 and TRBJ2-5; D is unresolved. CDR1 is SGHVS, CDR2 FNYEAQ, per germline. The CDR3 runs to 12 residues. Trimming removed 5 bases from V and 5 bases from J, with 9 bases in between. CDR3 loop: CASSPFGETQYF. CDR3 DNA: TGTGCCAGCAGCCCTTTCGGTGAGACCCAGTACTTC.

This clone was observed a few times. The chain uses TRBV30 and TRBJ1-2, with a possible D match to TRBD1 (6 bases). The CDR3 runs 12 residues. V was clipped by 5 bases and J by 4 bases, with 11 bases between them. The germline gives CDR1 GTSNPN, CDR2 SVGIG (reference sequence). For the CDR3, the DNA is TGTGCCTGGGTCCGGACAGTCTATGGCTACACCTTC. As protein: CAWVRTVYGYTF.

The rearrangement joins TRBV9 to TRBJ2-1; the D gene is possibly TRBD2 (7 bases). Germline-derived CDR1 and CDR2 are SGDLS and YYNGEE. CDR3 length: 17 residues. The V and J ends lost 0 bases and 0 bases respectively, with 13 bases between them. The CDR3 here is CASSVEGGLSSYNEQFF. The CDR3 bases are TGTGCCAGCAGCGTAGAGGGGGGGCTTAGCTCCTACAATGAGCAGTTCTTC.

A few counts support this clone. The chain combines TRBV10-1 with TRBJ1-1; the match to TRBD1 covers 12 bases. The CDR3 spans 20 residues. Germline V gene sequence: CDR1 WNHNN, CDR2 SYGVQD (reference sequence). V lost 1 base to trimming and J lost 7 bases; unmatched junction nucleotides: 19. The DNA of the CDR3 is TGCGCCAGCAGTGAGTTGGTAAAACCGGGACAGGGGGCCGTGTGTGTTGAAGCTTTCTTT. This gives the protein CASSELVKPGQGAVCVEAFF.

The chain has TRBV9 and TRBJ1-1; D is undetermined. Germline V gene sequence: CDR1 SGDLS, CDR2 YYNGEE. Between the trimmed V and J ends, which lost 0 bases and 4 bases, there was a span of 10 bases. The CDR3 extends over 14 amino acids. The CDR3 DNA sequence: TGTGCCAGCAGCGTAGTAACGGAAGTCACTGAAGCTTTCTTT. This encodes CASSVVTEVTEAFF.

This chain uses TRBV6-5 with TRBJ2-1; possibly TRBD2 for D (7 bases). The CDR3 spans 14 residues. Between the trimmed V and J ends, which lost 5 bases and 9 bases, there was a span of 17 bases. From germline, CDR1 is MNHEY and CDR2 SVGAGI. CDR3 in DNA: TGTGCCAGCAGTGAACAGGGCAGCGGGGCTGAGCAGTTCTTC. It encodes CASSEQGSGAEQFF.

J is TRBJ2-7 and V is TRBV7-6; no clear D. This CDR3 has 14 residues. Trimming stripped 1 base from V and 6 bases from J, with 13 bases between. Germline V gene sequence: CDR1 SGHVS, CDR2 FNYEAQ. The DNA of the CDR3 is TGTGCCAGCAGCTTAGACGTCAGCTTGTCCGAGCAGTACTTC. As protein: CASSLDVSLSEQYF. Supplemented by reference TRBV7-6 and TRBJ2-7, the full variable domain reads GAGVSQSPRYKVTKRGQDVALRCDPISGHVSLYWYRQALGQGPEFLTYFNYEAQQDKSGLPNDRFSAERPEGSISTLTIQRTEQRDSAMYRCASSLDVSLSEQYFGPGTRLTVT.

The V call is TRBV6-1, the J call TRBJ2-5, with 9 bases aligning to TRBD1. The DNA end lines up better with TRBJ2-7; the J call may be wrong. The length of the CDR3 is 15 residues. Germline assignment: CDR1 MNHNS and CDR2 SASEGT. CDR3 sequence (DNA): TGTGCCAGCAGTACCCAACAGGGGGCGATCCACGAGCAGTACTTC. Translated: CASSTQQGAIHEQYF.

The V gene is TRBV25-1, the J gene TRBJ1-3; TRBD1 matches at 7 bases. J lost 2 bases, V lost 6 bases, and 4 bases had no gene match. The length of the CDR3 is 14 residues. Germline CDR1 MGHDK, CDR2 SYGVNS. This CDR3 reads CASSRTGAGNTIYF. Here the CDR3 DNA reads TGTGCCAGCAGCCGAACAGGGGCTGGAAACACCATATATTTT.

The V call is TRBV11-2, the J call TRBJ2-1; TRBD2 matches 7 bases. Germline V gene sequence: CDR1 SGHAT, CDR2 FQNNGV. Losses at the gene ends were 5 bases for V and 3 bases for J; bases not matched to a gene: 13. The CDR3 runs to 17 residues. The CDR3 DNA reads TGTGCCAGCAGCCCCAGGGAGGGAAGGGTAGGCTACAATGAGCAGTTCTTC. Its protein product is CASSPREGRVGYNEQFF.

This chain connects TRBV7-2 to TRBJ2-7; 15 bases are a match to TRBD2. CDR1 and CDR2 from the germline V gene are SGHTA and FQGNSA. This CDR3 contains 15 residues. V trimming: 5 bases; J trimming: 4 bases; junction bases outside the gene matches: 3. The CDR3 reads CASSTGTSGGYEQYF. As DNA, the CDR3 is TGTGCCAGCAGCACGGGGACTAGCGGGGGGTACGAGCAGTACTTC.

The CDR3 nucleotides are TGTGCCAGCAGCTCAAAGGGGGCCCTGGACGGGTTCCCTTTGAACACTGAAGCTTTCTTT. Protein product: CASSSKGALDGFPLNTEAFF. J is TRBJ1-1 and V is TRBV5-5; 7 positions match TRBD1. CDR1 and CDR2 (germline): SGHKS, YYEKEE (reference sequence). J gave up 0 bases and V 3 bases, and 20 bases lay outside the gene matches. There are 20 residues in the CDR3.

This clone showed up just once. The chain's CDR3 is CASSFGDRGSDTQYF. The CDR3 DNA follows: TGTGCCAGCAGTTTTGGGGACAGGGGGAGTGATACGCAGTATTTT. V gene TRBV5-5 combines with J gene TRBJ2-3, with 11 positions matching TRBD1. CDR1 is SGHKS, CDR2 YYEKEE, per germline (reference sequence). The CDR3 is made up of 15 amino acids. J gave up 6 bases and V 5 bases, and 8 bases lay outside the gene matches.

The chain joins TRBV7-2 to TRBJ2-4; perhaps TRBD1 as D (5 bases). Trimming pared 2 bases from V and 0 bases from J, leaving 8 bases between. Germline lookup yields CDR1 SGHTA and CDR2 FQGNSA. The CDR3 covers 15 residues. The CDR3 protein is CASSLLGVAKNIQYF. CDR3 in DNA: TGTGCCAGCAGCTTATTAGGGGTAGCCAAAAACATTCAGTACTTC.

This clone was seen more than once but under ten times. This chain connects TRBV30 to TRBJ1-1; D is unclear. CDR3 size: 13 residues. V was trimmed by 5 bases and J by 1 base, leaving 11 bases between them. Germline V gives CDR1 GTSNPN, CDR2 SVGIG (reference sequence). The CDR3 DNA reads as TGTGCCTGGGCCTACTCCCAGAACACTGAAGCTTTCTTT. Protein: CAWAYSQNTEAFF.

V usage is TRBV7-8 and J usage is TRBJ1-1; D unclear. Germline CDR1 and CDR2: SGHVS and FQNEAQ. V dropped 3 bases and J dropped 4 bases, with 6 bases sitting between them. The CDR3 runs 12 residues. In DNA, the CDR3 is TGTGCCAGCAGCTTCGGGGTCACTGAAGCTTTCTTT. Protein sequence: CASSFGVTEAFF.

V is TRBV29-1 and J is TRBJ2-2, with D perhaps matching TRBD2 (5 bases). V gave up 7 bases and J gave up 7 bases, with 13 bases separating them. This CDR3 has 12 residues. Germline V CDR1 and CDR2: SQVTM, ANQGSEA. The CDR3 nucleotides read TGCAGCGCCGGGGATGAGGGCGGGGAGCTGTTTTTT. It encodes CSAGDEGGELFF.

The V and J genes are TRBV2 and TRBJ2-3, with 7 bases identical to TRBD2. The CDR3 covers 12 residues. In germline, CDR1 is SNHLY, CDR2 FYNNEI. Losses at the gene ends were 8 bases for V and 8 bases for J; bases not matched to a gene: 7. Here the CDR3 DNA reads TGTGCCAGCGGTTATGGACTAGGTACGCAGTATTTT. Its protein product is CASGYGLGTQYF. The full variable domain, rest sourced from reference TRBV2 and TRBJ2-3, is EPEVTQTPSHQVTQMGQEVILRCVPISNHLYFYWYRQILGQKVEFLVSFYNNEISEKSEIFDDQFSVERPDGSNFTLKIRSTKLEDSAMYFCASGYGLGTQYFGPGTRLTVL.

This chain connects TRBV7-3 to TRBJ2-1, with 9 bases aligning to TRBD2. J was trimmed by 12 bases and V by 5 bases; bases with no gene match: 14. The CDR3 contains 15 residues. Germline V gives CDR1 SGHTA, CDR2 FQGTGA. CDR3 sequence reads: CASSPQAGGPDGQFF. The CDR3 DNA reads TGTGCCAGCAGCCCCCAAGCGGGGGGCCCAGACGGGCAGTTCTTC.

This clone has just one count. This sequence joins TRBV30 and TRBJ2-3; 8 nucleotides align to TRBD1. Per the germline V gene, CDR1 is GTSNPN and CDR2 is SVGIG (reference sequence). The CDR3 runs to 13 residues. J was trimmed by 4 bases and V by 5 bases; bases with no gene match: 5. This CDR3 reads CAWGQGIPDTQYF. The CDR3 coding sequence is TGTGCCTGGGGACAGGGCATCCCAGATACGCAGTATTTT.

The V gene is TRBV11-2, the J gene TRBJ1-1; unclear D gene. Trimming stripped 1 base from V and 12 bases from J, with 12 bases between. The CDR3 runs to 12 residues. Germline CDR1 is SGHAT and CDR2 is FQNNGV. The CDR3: CASSLGGRETFF. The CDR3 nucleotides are TGTGCCAGCAGCTTAGGTGGAAGGGAAACTTTCTTT.

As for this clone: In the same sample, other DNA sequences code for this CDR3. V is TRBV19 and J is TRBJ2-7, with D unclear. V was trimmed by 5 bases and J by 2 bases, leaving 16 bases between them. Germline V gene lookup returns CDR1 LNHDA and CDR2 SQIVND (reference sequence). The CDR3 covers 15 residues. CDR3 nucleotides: TGTGCCAGTAGTCCCAAGGGCGACGTGACCTACGAGCAGTACTTC. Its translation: CASSPKGDVTYEQYF.

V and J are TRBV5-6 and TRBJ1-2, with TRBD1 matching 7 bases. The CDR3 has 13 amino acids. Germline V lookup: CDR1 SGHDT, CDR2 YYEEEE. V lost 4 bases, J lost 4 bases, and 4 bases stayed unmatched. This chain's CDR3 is CASSPDRSYGYTF. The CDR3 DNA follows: TGTGCCAGCAGCCCGGACAGGAGCTATGGCTACACCTTC.

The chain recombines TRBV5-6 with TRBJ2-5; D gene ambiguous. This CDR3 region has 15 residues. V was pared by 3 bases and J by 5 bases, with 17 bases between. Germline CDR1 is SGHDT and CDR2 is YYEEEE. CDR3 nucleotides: TGTGCCAGCAGCTCCGACTTGTGGGGTCGGGAGACCCAGTACTTC. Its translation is CASSSDLWGRETQYF.

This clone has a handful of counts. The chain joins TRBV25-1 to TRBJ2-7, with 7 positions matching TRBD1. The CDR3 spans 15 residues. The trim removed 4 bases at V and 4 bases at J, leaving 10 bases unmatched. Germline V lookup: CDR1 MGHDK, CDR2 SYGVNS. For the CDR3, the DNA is TGTGCCAGCAGTGGAGGGCAGGGGACAGTTTACGAGCAGTACTTC. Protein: CASSGGQGTVYEQYF.

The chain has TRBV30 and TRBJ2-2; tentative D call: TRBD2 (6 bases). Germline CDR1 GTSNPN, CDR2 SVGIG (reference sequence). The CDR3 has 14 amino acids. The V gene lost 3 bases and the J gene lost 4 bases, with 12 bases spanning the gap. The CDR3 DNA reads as TGTGCCTGGAGGCCTCCGGGACTCACCGGGGAGCTGTTTTTT. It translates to CAWRPPGLTGELFF.